This is a list of T cell receptor beta chains from one sample in a study of blood T cells in healthy people across ages. TCRdb re-derived calls from the 5' RACE reads in MiXCR, one entry per CDR3 protein. This repertoire shows some 760,000 distinct CDR3 sequences, more than 20% found once; its top ten account for more than 8.5%. These data also formed part of another study, on T cells of mothers and their children.

The specimen was blood. Receptors were obtained from a boy aged 5 to 17 in good health. Each CDR3 is given with its conserved first and last residue. The D gene is left open where the match is weak. Part of the rows lack a size; the others show once, few, many or a class for expanded clones.

v_call	d_call	j_call	clone_size	cdr3_aa	cdr3_nt
TRBV7-2	NA	TRBJ1-2	few	CASGGLGYTF	TGTGCCAGCGGGGGATTGGGCTACACCTTC
TRBV5-1	TRBD2	TRBJ2-3	NA	CASETSGSTDTQYF	TGCGCCAGCGAGACTAGCGGGAGCACAGATACGCAGTATTTT
TRBV28	NA	TRBJ1-3	NA	CASSRRTDSGNTIYF	TGTGCCAGCAGCCGCCGGACAGACTCTGGAAACACCATATATTTT
TRBV6-6	NA	TRBJ1-3	few	CASSTLSWNTIYF	TGTGCCAGCAGTACCCTTTCTTGGAACACCATATATTTT
TRBV12-3/TRBV12-4	TRBD1	TRBJ2-5	NA	CASSPTVGQLQETQYF	TGTGCCAGCAGCCCGACCGTGGGACAGCTCCAAGAGACCCAGTACTTC
TRBV11-2	TRBD2	TRBJ2-1	NA	CASNGLAGGRNEQFF	TGTGCCAGCAACGGGCTAGCGGGAGGACGAAATGAGCAGTTCTTC
TRBV27	NA	TRBJ2-1	NA	CASSKSAYNEQFF	TGTGCCAGCAGCAAATCTGCCTACAATGAGCAGTTCTTC
TRBV28	TRBD1	TRBJ2-4	few	CASLGQGVTKNIQYF	TGTGCCAGCCTTGGACAGGGGGTGACCAAAAACATTCAGTACTTC
TRBV4-2	TRBD2	TRBJ2-4	NA	CASSQEAGTKNIQYF	TGTGCCAGCAGCCAGGAAGCGGGAACCAAAAACATTCAGTACTTC
TRBV5-1	TRBD2	TRBJ2-1	NA	CASSFLAGHEQFF	TGCGCCAGCAGCTTTTTAGCGGGGCATGAGCAGTTCTTC
TRBV5-1	NA	TRBJ1-1	once	CASSLAPTDRAEAFF	TGCGCCAGCAGCTTGGCACCAACCGACAGAGCTGAAGCTTTCTTT
TRBV7-9	NA	TRBJ2-7	NA	CASSLANSYEQYF	TGTGCCAGCAGCTTAGCGAATTCCTACGAGCAGTACTTC
TRBV2	NA	TRBJ2-2	NA	CASSELRTGELFF	TGTGCCAGCAGTGAATTAAGGACCGGGGAGCTGTTTTTT
TRBV5-1	NA	TRBJ2-7	NA	CASSLGDIAYEQYF	TGCGCCAGCAGCTTGGGGGACATAGCCTACGAGCAGTACTTC
TRBV28	NA	TRBJ2-3	few	CASRLQGRGGTDTQYF	TGTGCCAGCCGCCTCCAGGGGAGGGGAGGCACAGATACGCAGTATTTT
TRBV27	NA	TRBJ2-2	NA	CACSFRDSTGELFF	TGTGCCTGCAGTTTCCGGGACTCCACCGGGGAGCTGTTTTTT
TRBV13	TRBD1	TRBJ2-7	NA	CASRRQGGPLLQYF	TGTGCCAGCAGACGACAGGGTGGCCCTCTCCTCCAGTACTTC
TRBV3-1	NA	TRBJ2-1	NA	CASSGTMRGNEQFF	TGTGCCAGCAGCGGGACTATGAGGGGGAATGAGCAGTTCTTC
TRBV7-6	TRBD2	TRBJ2-1	few	CASSHRASGTSEANEQFF	TGTGCCAGCAGCCACCGCGCATCTGGGACTAGCGAGGCCAATGAGCAGTTCTTC
TRBV5-6	NA	TRBJ2-3	NA	CASSPRRRVGSTDTQYF	TGTGCCAGCAGCCCCCGAAGGCGCGTCGGTAGCACAGATACGCAGTATTTT
TRBV2	NA	TRBJ1-2	few	CASSEGGGLYGYTF	TGTGCCAGCAGTGAAGGAGGAGGTCTCTATGGCTACACCTTC
TRBV18	NA	TRBJ1-1	NA	CASSPAQGRGTEAFF	TGTGCCAGCTCACCAGCGCAGGGAAGGGGCACTGAAGCTTTCTTT
TRBV6-5	TRBD2	TRBJ2-5	few	CASSYSLAGEVYQETQYF	TGTGCCAGCAGTTACAGTCTAGCGGGAGAGGTGTACCAAGAGACCCAGTACTTC
TRBV20-1	NA	TRBJ2-7	few	CSARHGRDSYEQYF	TGCAGTGCTAGGCACGGCCGCGACTCCTACGAGCAGTACTTC
TRBV6-5	NA	TRBJ2-7	few	CASSYSLAYEQYF	TGTGCCAGCAGTTACTCGTTGGCCTACGAGCAGTACTTC
TRBV13	NA	TRBJ2-2	few	CASSSGTPTGELFF	TGTGCCAGCAGCTCCGGGACCCCCACCGGGGAGCTGTTTTTT
TRBV15	TRBD1	TRBJ2-7	NA	CATSREGETGGFSSYEQYF	TGTGCCACCAGCAGAGAGGGTGAGACAGGGGGCTTTAGCTCCTACGAGCAGTACTTC
TRBV29-1	NA	TRBJ2-2	NA	CSVDQGYAGELFF	TGCAGCGTTGACCAGGGTTATGCCGGGGAGCTGTTTTTT
TRBV20-1	NA	TRBJ2-5	few	CSAILAGTRRPFQETQYF	TGCAGTGCTATTTTAGCCGGGACCAGGCGTCCCTTCCAAGAGACCCAGTACTTC
TRBV29-1	NA	TRBJ2-1	NA	CSVEDMDFNNEQFF	TGCAGCGTTGAAGATATGGACTTCAACAATGAGCAGTTCTTC
TRBV28	TRBD1	TRBJ2-1	NA	CASILTGVVNEQFF	TGTGCCAGCATCTTGACAGGGGTGGTCAATGAGCAGTTCTTC
TRBV12-3/TRBV12-4	TRBD2	TRBJ2-1	NA	CASGLAGVGEQFF	TGCGCCAGCGGACTAGCGGGAGTTGGGGAGCAGTTCTTC
TRBV9	TRBD1	TRBJ2-7	NA	CASSVSGTGGYEQYF	TGTGCCAGCAGCGTATCAGGGACAGGGGGGTACGAGCAGTACTTC
TRBV7-2	TRBD2	TRBJ2-1	NA	CASSAGTSYDEQFF	TGTGCCAGCAGCGCCGGGACTAGTTACGATGAGCAGTTCTTC
TRBV20-1	NA	TRBJ2-5	few	CSAPTSQETQYF	TGCAGTGCTCCGACTAGCCAAGAGACCCAGTACTTC
TRBV12-3/TRBV12-4	NA	TRBJ1-1	NA	CATKGHANTEAFF	TGTGCCACCAAAGGACACGCAAACACTGAAGCTTTCTTT
TRBV4-3	NA	TRBJ2-3	few	CASSQDRFPLKGTDTQYF	TGCGCCAGCAGCCAAGATCGTTTCCCGCTTAAGGGCACAGATACGCAGTATTTT
TRBV27	NA	TRBJ2-7	few	CASSATRAYEQYF	TGTGCCAGCAGTGCGACCAGGGCCTACGAGCAGTACTTC
TRBV20-1	TRBD1	TRBJ2-2	NA	CSQQDRGNTGELFF	TGCAGTCAACAAGACAGGGGGAACACCGGGGAGCTGTTTTTT
TRBV20-1	NA	TRBJ2-6	NA	CSASGHTSSSGANVLTF	TGCAGTGCTAGCGGACACACCTCGAGCTCTGGGGCCAACGTCCTGACTTTC
TRBV5-1	NA	TRBJ2-7	NA	CASSYYGTPYEQYF	TGCGCCAGCAGCTATTACGGGACGCCCTACGAGCAGTACTTC
TRBV7-2	TRBD1	TRBJ1-2	NA	CASSSGTGDGYTF	TGTGCCAGCAGCTCAGGGACAGGGGACGGCTACACCTTC
TRBV7-9	NA	TRBJ1-2	NA	CASSLRTDSGYGYPF	TGTGCCAGCAGCCTAAGGACGGACTCTGGCTATGGCTACCCCTTC
TRBV7-8	TRBD2	TRBJ2-1	NA	CASSFLAGGSSYNEQFF	TGTGCCAGCAGCTTTTTAGCGGGAGGGAGCTCCTACAATGAGCAGTTCTTC
TRBV28	NA	TRBJ1-2	NA	CASSLRGGGPGYTF	TGTGCCAGCAGTTTAAGGGGCGGGGGGCCTGGCTACACCTTC
TRBV19	TRBD2	TRBJ2-7	NA	CASSIEGLTSYEQYF	TGTGCCAGTAGTATAGAGGGACTAACTTCCTACGAGCAGTACTTC
TRBV12-5	NA	TRBJ2-5	few	CASGLVLSATVRTQYF	TGTGCTAGTGGTTTGGTACTGTCAGCTACCGTTCGGACCCAGTACTTC
TRBV6-1	NA	TRBJ2-4	NA	CASSDVLLAVAKNIQYF	TGTGCCAGCAGTGACGTCCTCCTAGCTGTAGCCAAAAACATTCAGTACTTC
TRBV13	NA	TRBJ2-7	NA	CASSLLDSSYEQYF	TGTGCCAGCAGCTTACTGGACTCCTCCTACGAGCAGTACTTC
TRBV5-8	TRBD2	TRBJ2-2	NA	CASSFLAGDITGELFF	TGTGCCAGCAGTTTTCTAGCGGGAGACATCACCGGGGAGCTGTTTTTT
TRBV7-9	NA	TRBJ1-1	NA	CASSLFWAEVTFF	TGTGCCAGCAGCTTATTCTGGGCGGAGGTGACTTTCTTT
TRBV12-5	NA	TRBJ2-3	few	CASGRPEPTDTQYF	TGTGCTAGTGGACGACCCGAACCCACAGATACACAGTATTTT
TRBV6-5	NA	TRBJ2-3	few	CASSYSSGLDTQYF	TGTGCCAGCAGTTACTCATCCGGGTTAGATACGCAGTATTTT